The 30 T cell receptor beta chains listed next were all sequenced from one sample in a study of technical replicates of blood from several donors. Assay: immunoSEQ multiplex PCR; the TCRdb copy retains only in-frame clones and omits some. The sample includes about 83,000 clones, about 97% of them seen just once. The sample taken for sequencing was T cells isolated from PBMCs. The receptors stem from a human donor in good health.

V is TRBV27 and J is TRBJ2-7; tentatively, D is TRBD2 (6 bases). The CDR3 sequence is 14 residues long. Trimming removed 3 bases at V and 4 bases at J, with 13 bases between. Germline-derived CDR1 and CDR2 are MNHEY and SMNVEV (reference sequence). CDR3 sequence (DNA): TGTGCCAGCAGTTTGGCGGGGAGGCGGTACGAGCAGTACTTC. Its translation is CASSLAGRRYEQYF.

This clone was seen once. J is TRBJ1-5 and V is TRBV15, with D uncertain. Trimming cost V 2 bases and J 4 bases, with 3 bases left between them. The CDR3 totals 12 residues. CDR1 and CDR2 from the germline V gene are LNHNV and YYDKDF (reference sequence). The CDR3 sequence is CATSRYNQPQHF. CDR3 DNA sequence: TGTGCCACCAGCAGATATAATCAGCCCCAGCATTTT.

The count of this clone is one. For the CDR3, the DNA is TGTGCCATCAGTGAGGGACAGGGGAACACTGAAGCTTTCTTT. Translation gives CAISEGQGNTEAFF. V usage is TRBV10-3 and J usage is TRBJ1-1; 8 bases align to TRBD1. Per the germline V gene, CDR1 is ENHRY and CDR2 is SYGVKD. The CDR3 is made up of 14 amino acids. The trim removed 2 bases at V and 1 base at J, leaving 0 bases unmatched.

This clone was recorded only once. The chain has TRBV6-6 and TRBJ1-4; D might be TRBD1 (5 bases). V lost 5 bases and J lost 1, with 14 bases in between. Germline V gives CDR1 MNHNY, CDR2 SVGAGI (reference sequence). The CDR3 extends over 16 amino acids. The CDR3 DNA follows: TGTGCCAGCAGTCCCGCCGGGGGGTTAACTAATGAAAAACTGTTTTTT. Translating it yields CASSPAGGLTNEKLFF.

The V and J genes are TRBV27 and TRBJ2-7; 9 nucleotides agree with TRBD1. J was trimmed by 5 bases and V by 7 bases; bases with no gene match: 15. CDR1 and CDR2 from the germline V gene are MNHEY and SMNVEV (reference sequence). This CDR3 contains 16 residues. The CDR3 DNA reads TGTGCCAGCACCTTACTCCGGGACAGGGAATATGACGAGCAGTACTTC. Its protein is CASTLLRDREYDEQYF.

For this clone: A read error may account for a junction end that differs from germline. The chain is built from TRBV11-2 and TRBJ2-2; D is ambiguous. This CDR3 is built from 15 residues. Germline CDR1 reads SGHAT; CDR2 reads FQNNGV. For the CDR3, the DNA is TGTGCCAGCCGCTTCGGGTTCGGTTTGGCCGGGGAGCTGTTTTTT. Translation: CASRFGFGLAGELFF.

The CDR3 bases are TGTGCCAGCAGCTCTAAGGGACTAGCGGGTATTTACAATGAGCAGTTCTTC. Translated: CASSSKGLAGIYNEQFF. The chain couples TRBV11-3 to TRBJ2-1; TRBD2 matches at 12 bases. The CDR3 totals 17 residues. Looked up from germline, CDR1 is SGHNT and CDR2 is YENEEA. V lost 4 bases, J lost 4 bases, and 8 bases stayed unmatched.

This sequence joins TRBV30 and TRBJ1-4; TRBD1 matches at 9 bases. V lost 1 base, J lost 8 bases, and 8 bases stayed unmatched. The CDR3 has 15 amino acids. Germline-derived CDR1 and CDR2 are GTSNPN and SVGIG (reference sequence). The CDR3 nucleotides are TGTGCCTGGAGTGCTGGGACAGGGTCGGGAGAAAAACTGTTTTTT. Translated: CAWSAGTGSGEKLFF.

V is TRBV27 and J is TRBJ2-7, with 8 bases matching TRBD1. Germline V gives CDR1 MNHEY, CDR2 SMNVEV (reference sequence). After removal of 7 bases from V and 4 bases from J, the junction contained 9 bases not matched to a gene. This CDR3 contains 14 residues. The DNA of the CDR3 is TGTGCCAGCACCCTAACGGGACAGGTATACGAGCAGTACTTC. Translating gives CASTLTGQVYEQYF.

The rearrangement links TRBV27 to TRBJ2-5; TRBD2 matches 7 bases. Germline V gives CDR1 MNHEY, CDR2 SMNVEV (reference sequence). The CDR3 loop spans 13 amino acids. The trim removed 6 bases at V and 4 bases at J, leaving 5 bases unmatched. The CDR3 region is CASRSGGPETQYF. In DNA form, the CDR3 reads TGTGCCAGCAGGTCGGGAGGCCCAGAGACCCAGTACTTC.

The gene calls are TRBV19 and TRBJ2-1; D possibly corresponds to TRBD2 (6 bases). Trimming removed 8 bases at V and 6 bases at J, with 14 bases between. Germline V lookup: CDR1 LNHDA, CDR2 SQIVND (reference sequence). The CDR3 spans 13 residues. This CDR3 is CASQGLQGNEQFF. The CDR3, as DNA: TGTGCCAGTCAGGGACTTCAGGGCAATGAGCAGTTCTTC.

The CDR3 spells CAWSVMDHRENTEAFF. Here the CDR3 DNA reads TGTGCCTGGAGTGTGATGGATCACAGGGAGAACACTGAAGCTTTCTTT. The chain employs TRBV30 and TRBJ1-1; TRBD1 might be the D (6 bases). Between the trimmed V and J ends, which lost 0 bases and 1 base, there was a span of 15 bases. CDR3 length: 16 amino acids. CDR1 and CDR2 from the germline V gene are GTSNPN and SVGIG (reference sequence).

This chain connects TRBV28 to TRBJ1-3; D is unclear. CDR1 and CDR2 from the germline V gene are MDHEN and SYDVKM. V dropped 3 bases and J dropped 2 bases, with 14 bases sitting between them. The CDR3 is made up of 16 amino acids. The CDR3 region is CASSFAEEYTGNTIYF. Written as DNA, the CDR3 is TGTGCCAGCAGTTTTGCGGAGGAGTACACTGGAAACACCATATATTTT.

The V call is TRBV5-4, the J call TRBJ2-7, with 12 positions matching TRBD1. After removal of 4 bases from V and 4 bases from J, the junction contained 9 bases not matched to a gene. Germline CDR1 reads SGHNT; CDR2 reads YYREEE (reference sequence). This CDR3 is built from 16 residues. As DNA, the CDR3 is TGTGCCAGCAGCGGGGGGACAGGGGGCGAGGGATACGAGCAGTACTTC. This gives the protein CASSGGTGGEGYEQYF.

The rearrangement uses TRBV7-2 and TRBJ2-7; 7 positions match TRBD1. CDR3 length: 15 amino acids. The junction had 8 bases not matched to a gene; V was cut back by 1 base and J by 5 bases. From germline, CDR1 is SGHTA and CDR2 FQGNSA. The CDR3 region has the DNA TGTGCCAGCAGCTTAGTTGGGACAGCAAACCACGAGCAGTACTTC. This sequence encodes CASSLVGTANHEQYF.

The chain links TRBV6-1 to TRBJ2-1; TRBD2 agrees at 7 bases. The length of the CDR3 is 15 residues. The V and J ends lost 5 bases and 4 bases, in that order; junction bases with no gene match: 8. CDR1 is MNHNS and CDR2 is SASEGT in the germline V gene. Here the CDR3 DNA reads TGTGCCAGCAGTCAAACGGGGGGTTTTTACAATGAGCAGTTCTTC. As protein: CASSQTGGFYNEQFF.

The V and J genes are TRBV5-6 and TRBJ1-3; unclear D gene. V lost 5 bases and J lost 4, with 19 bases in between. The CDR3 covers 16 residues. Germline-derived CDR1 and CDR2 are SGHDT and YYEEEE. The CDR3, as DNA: TGTGCCAGCAGTTTAGTCCGGGATTCAGCCGGAAACACCATATATTTT. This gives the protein CASSLVRDSAGNTIYF.

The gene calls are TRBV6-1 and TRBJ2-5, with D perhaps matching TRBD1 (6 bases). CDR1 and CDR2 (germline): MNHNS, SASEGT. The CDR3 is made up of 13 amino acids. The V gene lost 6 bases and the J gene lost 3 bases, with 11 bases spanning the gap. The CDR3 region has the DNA TGTGCCAGCAGAGAAACAGGGAAAGAGACCCAGTACTTC. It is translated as CASRETGKETQYF.

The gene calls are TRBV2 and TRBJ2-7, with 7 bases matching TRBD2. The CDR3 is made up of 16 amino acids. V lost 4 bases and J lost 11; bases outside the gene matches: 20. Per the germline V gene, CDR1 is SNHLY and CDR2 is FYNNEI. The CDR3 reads CASSVLGPREKILKYF. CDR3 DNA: TGTGCCAGCAGTGTCCTTGGTCCGCGGGAGAAGATTCTAAAGTACTTC.

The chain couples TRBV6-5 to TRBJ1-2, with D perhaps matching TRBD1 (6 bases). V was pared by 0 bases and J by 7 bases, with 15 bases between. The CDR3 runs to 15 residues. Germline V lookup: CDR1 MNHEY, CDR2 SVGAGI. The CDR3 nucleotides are TGTGCCAGCAGTTACTCGAACAGGGTGCTTGGTGGCTACACCTTC. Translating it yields CASSYSNRVLGGYTF.

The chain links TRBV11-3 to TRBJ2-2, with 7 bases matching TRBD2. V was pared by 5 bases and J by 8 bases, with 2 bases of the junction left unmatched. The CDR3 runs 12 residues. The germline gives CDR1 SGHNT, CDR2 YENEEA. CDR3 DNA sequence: TGTGCCAGCAGCCGGGGACTAGGGGAGCTGTTTTTT. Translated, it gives CASSRGLGELFF.

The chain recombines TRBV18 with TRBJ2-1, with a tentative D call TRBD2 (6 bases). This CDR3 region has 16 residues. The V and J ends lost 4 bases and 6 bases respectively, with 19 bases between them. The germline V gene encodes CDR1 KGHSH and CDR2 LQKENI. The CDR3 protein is CASSRAVGGNVNEQFF. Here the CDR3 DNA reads TGTGCCAGCTCACGAGCTGTCGGCGGGAACGTCAATGAGCAGTTCTTC.

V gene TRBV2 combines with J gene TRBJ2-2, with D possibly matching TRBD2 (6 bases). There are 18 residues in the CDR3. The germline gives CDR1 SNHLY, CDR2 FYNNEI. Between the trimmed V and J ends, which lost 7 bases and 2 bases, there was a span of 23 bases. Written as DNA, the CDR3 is TGTGCCAGCATAACGGACGCGGAGGGCACGAGAAACACCGGGGAGCTGTTTTTT. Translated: CASITDAEGTRNTGELFF. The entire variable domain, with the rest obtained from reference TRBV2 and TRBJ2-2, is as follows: EPEVTQTPSHQVTQMGQEVILRCVPISNHLYFYWYRQILGQKVEFLVSFYNNEISEKSEIFDDQFSVERPDGSNFTLKIRSTKLEDSAMYFCASITDAEGTRNTGELFFGEGSRLTVL.

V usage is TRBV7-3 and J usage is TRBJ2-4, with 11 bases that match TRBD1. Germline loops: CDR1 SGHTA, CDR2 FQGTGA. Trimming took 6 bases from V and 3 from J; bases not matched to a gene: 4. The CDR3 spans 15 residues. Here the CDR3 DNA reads TGTGCCAGCAGTAGGGACAGGGGGGACAAAAACATTCAGTACTTC. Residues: CASSRDRGDKNIQYF. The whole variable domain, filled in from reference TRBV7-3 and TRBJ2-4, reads GAGVSQTPSNKVTEKGKYVELRCDPISGHTALYWYRQSLGQGPEFLIYFQGTGAADDSGLPNDRFFAVRPEGSVSTLKIQRTERGDSAVYLCASSRDRGDKNIQYFGAGTRLSVL.

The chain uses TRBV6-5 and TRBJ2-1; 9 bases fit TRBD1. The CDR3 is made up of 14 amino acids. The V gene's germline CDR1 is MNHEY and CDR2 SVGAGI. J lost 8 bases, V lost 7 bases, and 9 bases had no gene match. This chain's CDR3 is CASTPGTGLHEQFF. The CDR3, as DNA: TGTGCCAGCACCCCCGGGACAGGGCTACATGAGCAGTTCTTC.

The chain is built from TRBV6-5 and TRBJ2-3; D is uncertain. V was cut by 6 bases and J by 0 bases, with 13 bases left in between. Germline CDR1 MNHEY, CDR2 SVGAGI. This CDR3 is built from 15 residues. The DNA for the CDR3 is TGTGCCAGCAGGGTTAGAAACCCTAGCACAGATACGCAGTATTTT. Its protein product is CASRVRNPSTDTQYF.

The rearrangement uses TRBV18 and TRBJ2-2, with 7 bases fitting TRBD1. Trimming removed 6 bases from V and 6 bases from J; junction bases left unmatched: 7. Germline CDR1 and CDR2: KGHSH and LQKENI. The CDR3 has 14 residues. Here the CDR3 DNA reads TGTGCCAGCTCGCCCGAGGGACAGTCCGGGGAGCTGTTTTTT. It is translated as CASSPEGQSGELFF.

The chain's CDR3 is CASSLQGGRLEAGELFF. For the CDR3, the DNA is TGTGCCAGCAGCCTACAGGGAGGGCGGCTCGAAGCCGGGGAGCTGTTTTTT. The genes are TRBV7-9 and TRBJ2-2, with D perhaps matching TRBD2 (7 bases). The CDR3 runs 17 residues. V was clipped by 5 bases and J by 6 bases, with 22 bases between them. The germline gives CDR1 SEHNR, CDR2 FQNEAQ (reference sequence).

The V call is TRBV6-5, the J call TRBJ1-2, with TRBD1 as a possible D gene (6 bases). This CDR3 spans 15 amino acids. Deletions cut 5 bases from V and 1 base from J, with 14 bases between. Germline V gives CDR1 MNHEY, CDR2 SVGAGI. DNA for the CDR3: TGTGCCAGCAGTACAGGGACCGAACTTAACTATGGCTACACCTTC. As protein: CASSTGTELNYGYTF.

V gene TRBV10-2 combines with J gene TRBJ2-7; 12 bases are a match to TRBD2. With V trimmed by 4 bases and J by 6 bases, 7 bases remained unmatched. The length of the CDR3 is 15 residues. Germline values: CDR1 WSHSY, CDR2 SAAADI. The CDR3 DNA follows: TGCGCCAGCAGTGCCCTGACTAGCGGGAGAGGCGAGCAGTACTTC. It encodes CASSALTSGRGEQYF.